This T cell receptor beta chain is from a study of beta chain features in type 1 diabetes (dated by TCRdb to the late 2010s). Some background on the complete study: Mean age, gender distribution, total cell number and subset yield did not differ between patients and healthy donors. A total of 90 million to 120 million sorted cells were examined across all samples, and a strong correlation was observed between cell number per subset and RNA yield. In the study, recently diagnosed type 1 diabetes patients and matched healthy donors were compared on the TCRB repertoires of their sorted circulating CD4+ T cell subsets. Whereas all 28 donors provided naive and central memory subsets, regulatory and stem cell-like memory subsets were isolated from just 8 patients and roughly eight healthy donors. Overall study results and their limits: Because cDNA rather than genomic DNA was sequenced, highly expressing activated cells could have been over-represented, although no difference in activation and CD3 levels was found between groups. Only small numbers of individuals were included in the HLA sub-analyses, which left unresolved whether HLA type had any influence on TCRB rearrangement. Fewer insertions and more nucleotide deletions at VDJ recombination sites were observed in patients with type 1 diabetes, implying thymic rearrangement abnormalities. Naive, central memory and regulatory TCRB repertoires appeared to be more similar among patients than among healthy donors. Shorter templates might have been favored by PCR, but patient and control samples were amplified and corrected together, so both groups would have been affected equally by any skew. A moderate but significant shortening of TCRB CDR3 length was observed in type 1 diabetes patients in all four CD4+ subsets.

There are a few counts of this clone. Its specific antigen is unknown. Base qualities were left out, and no much larger clone turns up one base away. The entire isolated RNA was reverse transcribed using the High Capacity cDNA Reverse Transcription Kit, and thus expressed TCRB transcripts were sequenced. Deep immunoSEQ sequencing was applied to naive, central memory and regulatory T cell samples, giving an average of around 3.4 million total reads per sample. After sorted cells were lysed in RLT buffer, RNA was extracted with DNase-treated RNeasy Micro or Mini kits, with the choice depending on cell number. Each cell subset was processed separately to prevent cross-contamination, with patient and healthy donor samples processed together. The immunoSEQ multiplex PCR was used to amplify TCRB sequences from cDNA, yielding 87-bp fragments that span the CDR3 region. The amplicons were sequenced using the Illumina HiSeq platform. The authors' pipeline ran thus. PCR bias was corrected computationally using synthetic template baselines, and reads within Hamming distance 2 were collapsed, with unmergeable singletons discarded. Reads were aligned against IMGT to assign V, D and J genes, CDR3 length and insertions or deletions at six rearrangement sites. Within each subset, clonotype counts were normalized to sorted cell number, after which true diversity and Gini coefficients were computed with the tcR R package. Repertoire sharing was quantified using the overlap coefficient calculated on TCRB nucleotide sequences. This is the immuneACCESS table as TCRdb keeps it, with only in-frame sequences that have V and J called. A part of the clones is gone; compared with another copy, unresolved V genes explain less than half, and the rest is unexplained. That table is the source of V, J and clone size, and D and trimming were worked out from the DNA. The table for this sample lists a few hundred thousand clones; 9.5% to 10% of them were counted only once. 0.6% of the sample belongs to the ten largest clones.

The CDR1 and CDR2 encoded by the germline V gene are MDHEN and SYDVKM. The CDR3 goes from the cysteine to the phenylalanine over 16 residues. Only the CDR3 region is kept as DNA, spanning 48 bases read in frame from base 1. V is trimmed back by 8 bases and J by 0 bases, and the junction contains 7 bases that no gene match accounts for. From each donor, a single peripheral blood sample of 100 to 150 mL on average was drawn into heparinised tubes. A BD FACSAria II was used to sort naive, central memory, regulatory and stem cell-like memory CD4+ T cells with a panel that included CD45RO, CCR7, CD25, CD127, CD95 and CD27. All sorted populations exceeded 95% purity. Right away, PBMCs were isolated by Lymphoprep density gradient centrifugation and were stained directly, with no culture step. Samples were stained and sorted in pairs, with one healthy donor and one patient per experiment, so that batch effects were minimized.

The receptor comes from a man under 40 with type 1 diabetes. The sequence is built from TRBV28 and TRBJ2-6, with 7 bases matching TRBD1. Sequencing was carried out using central memory CD4+ T cells from blood. CDR3 sequence: CASDSTGSSGANVLTF. Read as DNA, the sequence is TGTGCCAGCGATTCGACAGGGAGCTCTGGGGCCAACGTCCTGACTTTC.